The clone carrying this TCR beta chain appeared many times. Its antigen is unknown. This specimen belongs to a study of T-cell reconstitution after alpha-beta-depleted transplantation in children. Study-level points and caveats: After transplant, high TCRbeta diversity at day 60 in some patients arose from surviving recipient T cells and thymic progenitors. After one year, T-cell counts and TCRbeta diversity mostly came from new T cells. After transplant, at about two months, alpha-beta T cells were reportedly derived from several hundred expanded graft clones.

TCRbeta library construction was performed incorporating unique molecular identifiers. A single record per CDR3 protein comes from TCRdb applying MiXCR to the PCR reads. The sample includes 450,000 to 600,000 distinct CDR3 sequences, 10% to 13% of them seen just once. The V gene lost 7 bases and the J gene lost 10 bases, with 13 bases spanning the gap. This CDR3 is built from 12 residues. Germline V gives CDR1 MNHGY, CDR2 SAAAGT. This TCR derives from a child aged 2-9 years with inherited bone marrow failure, due to receive a stem cell transplant. Sequenced here: PBMCs, sampled before TCRalphabeta/CD19-depleted stem cell transplant. This chain links TRBV6-8 with TRBJ1-4; D is perhaps TRBD1 (6 bases). In nucleotides, the CDR3 is TGTGCCAGCACCCCCGGCAGGGGAAAACTGTTTTTT. This gives the protein CASTPGRGKLFF.